Below are 10 T cell receptor beta chains sequenced from a single sample in a study of cytomegalovirus exposure and HLA in healthy donors. The PCR ran on 60 Vbeta and 13 Jbeta primers. The repertoire was sequenced with immunoSEQ multiplex PCR; TCRdb's copy has only in-frame clones and lacks some. The sample lists about 160,000 clones, roughly 79% seen once, with under 15% in the top ten. The source material was PBMCs. These receptors originate from a woman between 50 and 59 years old in good health and CMV-seronegative.

V and J are TRBV7-8 and TRBJ2-5; D might be TRBD2 (6 bases). The germline V and J ends were trimmed by 5 bases and 5 bases, with 12 bases remaining between them. Germline loops: CDR1 SGHVS, CDR2 FQNEAQ. The CDR3 is 13 amino acids. The CDR3 here is CASSRGSLETQYF. As DNA, the CDR3 is TGTGCCAGCAGCCGGGGGAGTCTGGAGACCCAGTACTTC.

The rearrangement links TRBV5-4 to TRBJ2-3; 7 bases are shared with TRBD2. This CDR3 comprises 15 residues. Germline V gene data show CDR1 as SGHNT and CDR2 as YYREEE (reference sequence). The trim removed 0 bases at V and 0 bases at J, leaving 1 base unmatched. The CDR3 here is CASSLASGSTDTQYF. DNA for the CDR3: TGTGCCAGCAGCTTGGCTAGCGGAAGCACAGATACGCAGTATTTT.

The V call is TRBV4-3, the J call TRBJ1-5; D is undetermined. The CDR3 runs to 14 residues. Germline CDR1 is LGHNA and CDR2 is YSLEER. The V end was cut by 0 bases, the J end by 7 bases, with 10 bases between. The CDR3 bases are TGCGCCAGCAGCCAAGATACACGAGGCCAGCCCCAGCATTTT. Translation: CASSQDTRGQPQHF.

The genes are TRBV4-2 and TRBJ2-3, with D perhaps TRBD2 (6 bases). V was trimmed by 1 base and J by 2 bases, leaving 10 bases between them. Germline lookup yields CDR1 LGHNA and CDR2 YNFKEQ. The CDR3 has 15 residues. The CDR3 here is CASSQGEAPTDTQYF. In DNA form, the CDR3 reads TGTGCCAGCAGCCAAGGGGAGGCTCCCACAGATACGCAGTATTTT.

This sequence joins TRBV7-8 and TRBJ2-7; D may be TRBD2 (5 bases). The V and J ends lost 5 bases and 1 base respectively, with 9 bases between them. This CDR3 has 13 amino acids. Germline assignment: CDR1 SGHVS and CDR2 FQNEAQ. CDR3 region: CASSPDSSYEQYF. The CDR3 nucleotides read TGTGCCAGCAGCCCGGACTCTTCCTACGAGCAGTACTTC.

Points on this clone: This CDR3 is missing its conserved last phenylalanine or tryptophan, likely due to a read error. V and J are TRBV6-5 and TRBJ2-7; a possible D gene is TRBD1 (6 bases). V lost 3 bases and J lost 3, with 12 bases in between. Germline CDR1 reads MNHEY; CDR2 reads SVGAGI. This CDR3 comprises 14 residues. The CDR3 sequence is CASSYQGQSYEQYL. In DNA, the CDR3 is TGTGCCAGCAGTTATCAAGGACAGAGCTACGAGCAGTACCTC.

This chain joins TRBV7-2 and TRBJ1-2; 7 bases are a match to TRBD1. This CDR3 contains 16 residues. In germline, CDR1 is SGHTA, CDR2 FQGNSA. The junction had 13 bases not matched to a gene; V was cut back by 5 bases and J by 4 bases. The CDR3 sequence: CASSPKTGRSFYGYTF. The DNA of the CDR3 is TGTGCCAGCAGCCCCAAGACAGGGCGGTCGTTCTATGGCTACACCTTC.

The CDR3 here is CATSIDGGSEKLFF. CDR3 sequence (DNA): TGTGCCACCAGCATTGACGGCGGGAGTGAAAAACTGTTTTTT. V and J are TRBV15 and TRBJ1-4; D uncertain. This CDR3 has 14 residues. V was pared by 4 bases and J by 7 bases, with 13 bases between. Germline V gene data show CDR1 as LNHNV and CDR2 as YYDKDF (reference sequence). The variable domain in full, completed from reference TRBV15 and TRBJ1-4, reads DAMVIQNPRYQVTQFGKPVTLSCSQTLNHNVMYWYQQKSSQAPKLLFHYYDKDFNNEADTPDNFQSRRPNTSFCFLDIRSPGLGDTAMYLCATSIDGGSEKLFFGSGTQLSVL.

The V and J genes are TRBV30 and TRBJ2-6; 9 bases align to TRBD2. The J segment lost 4 bases and the V segment lost 2 bases, leaving 6 bases of the junction unmatched. The length of the CDR3 is 16 residues. CDR1 and CDR2 from the germline V gene are GTSNPN and SVGIG (reference sequence). Written as DNA, the CDR3 is TGTGCCTGGAGTTTTCGCGGGAGGGTCGGGGCCAACGTCCTGACTTTC. It encodes CAWSFRGRVGANVLTF. The entire variable domain, with the rest obtained from reference TRBV30 and TRBJ2-6, is as follows: SQTIHQWPATLVQPVGSPLSLECTVEGTSNPNLYWYRQAAGRGLQLLFYSVGIGQISSEVPQNLSASRPQDRQFILSSKKLLLSDSGFYLCAWSFRGRVGANVLTFGAGSRLTVL.

This clone has more than one count but fewer than ten. The chain links TRBV29-1 to TRBJ2-1, with 10 positions matching TRBD2. V was clipped by 3 bases and J by 7 bases; unmatched bases: 3. This CDR3 comprises 13 residues. Germline V CDR1 and CDR2: SQVTM, ANQGSEA. CDR3 loop: CSVESSGRNEQFF. The CDR3 nucleotides are TGCAGCGTTGAGTCTAGCGGGAGAAATGAGCAGTTCTTC.